The rows below give T cell receptor beta chains drawn from one sample of a study of B cell selection in AIRE deficiency. Assay used: immunoSEQ multiplex PCR; TCRdb lists only in-frame clones, some missing. The sample carries 20,000 to 25,000 clones, nearly 98% recorded once. The source material was conventional CD4+ T cells sorted from PBMCs. The origin of the receptors is a human donor with AIRE deficiency. The CDR3 runs from the conserved cysteine through the conserved F or W. Fields, in order: V gene, D gene, CDR3 protein. A D gene is named only where the DNA matches it firmly.

>TRBV18|.
CASSPDRQMNTEAFF
>TRBV5-1|TRBD2
CASSLDGGAGANVLTF
>TRBV7-2|.
CASSLAPGGETQYF
>TRBV6-6|TRBD2
CAEAGGGNTGELFF
>TRBV7-9|TRBD1
CASSWTGANYGYTF
>TRBV7-9|.
CASSLGYGEKLFF
>TRBV27|.
CASSSLANYGYTF
>TRBV30|.
CAWDEQGPYEQYF
>TRBV6-6|.
CASSTEHSGTEAFF
>TRBV10-3|TRBD1
CAINRQGLNTEAFF
>TRBV29-1|.
CSVRTSLSSYEQYF
>TRBV7-3|.
CASSLSAGREQYF
>TRBV5-1|.
CASSQNNYADTQYF
>TRBV2|.
CASSEGSPDTQYF
>TRBV5-1|.
CASSLGRTYEQYF
>TRBV6-5|.
CASRRRGVNTEAFF
>TRBV25-1|.
CASSEAGAHGNQPQHF
>TRBV19|.
CAKKTGNTEAFF
>TRBV27|.
CASSFKAESSYNEQFF
>TRBV11-3|TRBD1
CASSSDRVPYNEQFF
>TRBV28|.
CASGSNTGELFF
>TRBV9|.
CASSANGGINEQFF
>TRBV28|TRBD2
CASSLGTSGTVRGEQFF
>TRBV11-2|.
CASSWARTGELFF
>TRBV28|.
CASSLGGATNEKLFF
>TRBV19|.
CASIPSSPAVYGYTF
>TRBV7-8|.
CASSLGTANYGYTF
>TRBV5-1|.
CASSLEGRRGETQYF
>TRBV19|TRBD1
CASSRPGGEYEQYF
>TRBV19|.
CASSIGSSAAGTDTQYF
>TRBV27|.
CASIGWGLNEQFF
>TRBV5-4|.
CASSDPGQGYEQYF
>TRBV19|.
CASSYSPSSGNTIYF
>TRBV30|.
CAWSRTVREQYF
>TRBV7-3|TRBD2
CASSLTLAGVSGELFF
>TRBV7-3|TRBD2
CASTQGTSALIF
>TRBV28|.
CASRSRTTGELFF
>TRBV9|TRBD2
CASSGALAGSTDTQYF
>TRBV4-3|.
CASSQGTDQETQYF
>TRBV19|TRBD1
CASSLGQGAAGELFF
>TRBV7-3|TRBD1
CASSLTSGQENNEQFF
>TRBV19|.
CASRRQGSDGAFF
>TRBV7-8|TRBD2
CASSPGTSGRSYNEQFF
>TRBV7-9|TRBD2
CASSLGLAPPDTQYF
>TRBV28|.
CASRGYGEQFF
>TRBV2|.
CASSEVQGNTGELFF
>TRBV28|TRBD2
CASSLRGLAGQETQYF
>TRBV18|.
CASSPDPAGSTGELFF
>TRBV7-8|TRBD2
CASSMGLAGFDLTGETQYF
>TRBV28|TRBD1
CASSTGTGGVDTQYF
>TRBV5-1|.
CASSFEGPPNEQYF
>TRBV7-2|.
CASSYYSDSGNTIYF
>TRBV11-2|.
CASSREGRTQYF
>TRBV14|.
CASSQEGHRAYNTIYF